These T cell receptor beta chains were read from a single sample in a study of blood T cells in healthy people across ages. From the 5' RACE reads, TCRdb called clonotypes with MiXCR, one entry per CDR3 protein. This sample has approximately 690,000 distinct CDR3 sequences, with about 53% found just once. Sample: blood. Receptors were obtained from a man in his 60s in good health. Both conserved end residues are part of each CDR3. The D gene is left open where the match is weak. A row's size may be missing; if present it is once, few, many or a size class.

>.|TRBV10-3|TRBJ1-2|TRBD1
TGTGCCATCAGTTTAGAGGACAGGGGATACTATGGCTACACCTTC
CAISLEDRGYYGYTF
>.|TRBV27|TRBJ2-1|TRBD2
TGTGCCAGCAGCCCGACTAGCGGGGGGTTTTATGTGCAGTTCTTC
CASSPTSGGFYVQFF
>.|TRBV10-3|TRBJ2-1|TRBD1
TGTGCCATCAGTGAGACCCTCCTGCCGGGACAGGGCGACAATGAGAAGTTCTTC
CAISETLLPGQGDNEKFF
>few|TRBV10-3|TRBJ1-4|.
TGTGCCATCAGTGAGTCATTGACTAATGAAAAACTGTTTTTT
CAISESLTNEKLFF
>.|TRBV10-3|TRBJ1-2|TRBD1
TGTGCCATCAGACGACAGGGGGCTGACTATGGCTACACCTTC
CAIRRQGADYGYTF
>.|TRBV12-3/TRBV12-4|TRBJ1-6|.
TGTGCCAGCAGTTTCGTAACAGGGTCCTCACCCCTCCACTTT
CASSFVTGSSPLHF
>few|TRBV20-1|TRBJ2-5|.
TGCAGTGCGAAGATCCCAGGGGTACAAGAGACCCAGTACTTC
CSAKIPGVQETQYF
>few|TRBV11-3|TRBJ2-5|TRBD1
TGTGCCAGCAGCGGACAGGGTAAAGAGACCCAGTACTTC
CASSGQGKETQYF
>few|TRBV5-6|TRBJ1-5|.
TGTGCCAGCAGCTTGGCAGGGGTGGATCAGCCCCAGCATTTT
CASSLAGVDQPQHF
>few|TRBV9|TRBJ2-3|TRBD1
TGTGCCAGCAGCGTTTCGGGACAGGGAGGGACAGATACGCAGTATTTT
CASSVSGQGGTDTQYF
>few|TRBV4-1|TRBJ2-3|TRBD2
TGCGCCAGCAGCCAAGATACGGGGACTAGGGTAGATACGCAGTATTTT
CASSQDTGTRVDTQYF
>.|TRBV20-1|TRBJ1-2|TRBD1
TGCAGTGCTAGAGGGGGACAGGAGACTAACTATGGCTACACCTTC
CSARGGQETNYGYTF
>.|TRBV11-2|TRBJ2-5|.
TGTGCCAGCAGCTTGGCGGTCCGTGCAAGGGGAGAGACCCAGTACTTC
CASSLAVRARGETQYF
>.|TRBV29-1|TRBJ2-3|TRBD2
TGCAGCGCCCAAAGCGGGGGGGGCACAGATACGCAGTATTTT
CSAQSGGGTDTQYF
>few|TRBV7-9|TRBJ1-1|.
TGTGCCAGCAGCTTGGAGGATCTGGGCTCTGAAGCTTTCTTT
CASSLEDLGSEAFF
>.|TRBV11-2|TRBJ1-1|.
TGTGCCAGCAGCTTAGTTGGGTGGAACACTGAAGCTTTCTTT
CASSLVGWNTEAFF
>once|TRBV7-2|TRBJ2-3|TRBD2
TGTGCCAGCAGCTCCGGACTAGCGACTAGCACAGATACGCAGTATTTT
CASSSGLATSTDTQYF
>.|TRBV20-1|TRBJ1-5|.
TGCAGTGCTAGCACCCCGTGGGCCAATCAGCCCCAGCATTTT
CSASTPWANQPQHF
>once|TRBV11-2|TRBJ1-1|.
TGTGCCAGCAGCTTAACCCTGCACGGCACTGAAGCTTTCTTT
CASSLTLHGTEAFF
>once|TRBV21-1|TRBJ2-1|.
TGTGCTACGAAGCTAGCGGGGATCGGGCTACACAATGAGCAGTTCTTC
CATKLAGIGLHNEQFF
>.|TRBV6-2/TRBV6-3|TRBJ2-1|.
TGTGCCAGCAGTTACAACGCAGGGCCCAATGAGCAGTTCTTC
CASSYNAGPNEQFF
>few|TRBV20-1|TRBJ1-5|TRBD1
TGCAGTGCTATAGACAGGGGGCATCAGCCCCAGCATTTT
CSAIDRGHQPQHF
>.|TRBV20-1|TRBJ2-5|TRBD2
TGCAGTGCTAGGGGTTGGCGGGGGGCTCAAGAGACCCAGTACTTC
CSARGWRGAQETQYF
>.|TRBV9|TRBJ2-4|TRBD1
TGTGCCAGCAGCGTACAGGGGGCACAAAACATTCAGTACTTC
CASSVQGAQNIQYF
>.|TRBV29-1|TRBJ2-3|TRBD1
TGCAGCGTTAACCGGGACAGCATAGATACGCAGTATTTT
CSVNRDSIDTQYF
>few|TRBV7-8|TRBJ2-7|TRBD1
TGTGCCAGCAGCTCTGGACAGGGGAGACCCCAGTACTTC
CASSSGQGRPQYF
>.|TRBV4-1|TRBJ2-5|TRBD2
TGCGCCAGCAGCCTAACGCCTAGCGGGGGGTCTTGGGAGACCCAGTACTTC
CASSLTPSGGSWETQYF
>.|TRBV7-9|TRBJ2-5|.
TGTGCCAGCAGCTTTGGAGCGGGTCTGACCCAGACCCAGTACTTC
CASSFGAGLTQTQYF
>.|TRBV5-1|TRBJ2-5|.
TGCGCCAGCAGCTTTACTAGCCACCAAGAGACCCAGTACTTC
CASSFTSHQETQYF
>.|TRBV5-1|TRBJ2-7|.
TGCGCCAGCAGCTTGATACAGAGCTCCTACGAGCAGTACTTC
CASSLIQSSYEQYF
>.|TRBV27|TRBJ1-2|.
TGTGCCAGCAGTCCAGGACAGACTTATGGCTACACCTTC
CASSPGQTYGYTF
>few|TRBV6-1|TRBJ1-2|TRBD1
TGTGCCAGCAGTCTACAGGGGGCGGCCTATGGCTACACCTTC
CASSLQGAAYGYTF
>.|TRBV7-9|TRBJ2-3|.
TGTGCCAGCAGCGGGGGAGATACGCAGTATTTT
CASSGGDTQYF
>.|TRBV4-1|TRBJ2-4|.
TGCGCCAGCAGGGCCTCAACTAGAGCCAAAAACATTCAGTACTTC
CASRASTRAKNIQYF
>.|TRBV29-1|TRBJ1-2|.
TGCAGCGTGGGAGACACTGACTATGGCTACACCTTC
CSVGDTDYGYTF
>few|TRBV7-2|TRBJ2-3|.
TGTGCCAGCAGCCCGACAGGCGGGGCGGATACGCAGTATTTT
CASSPTGGADTQYF
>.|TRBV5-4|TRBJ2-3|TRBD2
TGTGCCAGCAGCCCTGGACCTAGCGGGGGGGGCACAGATACGCAGTATTTT
CASSPGPSGGGTDTQYF
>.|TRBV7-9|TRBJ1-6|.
TGTGCCAGCAGCTGGGGGACCGATAATTCACCCCTCCACTTT
CASSWGTDNSPLHF
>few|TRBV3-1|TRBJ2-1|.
TGTGCCAGCAGCCAAGACCACCGAGGCGAGCAGTTCTTC
CASSQDHRGEQFF
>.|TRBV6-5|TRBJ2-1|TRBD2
TGTGCCAGCACCCCCGGGGGGGGAACCTACAATGAGCAGTTCTTC
CASTPGGGTYNEQFF
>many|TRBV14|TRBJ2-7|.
TGTGCCAGCAGCCAGCAGGGTCTGGCCTACGAGCAGTACTTC
CASSQQGLAYEQYF
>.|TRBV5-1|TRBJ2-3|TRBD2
TGCGCCAGCAGCGCCGGATCCCTACTAGCGGGGTTACGAGATACGCAGTATTTT
CASSAGSLLAGLRDTQYF
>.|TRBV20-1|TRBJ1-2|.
TGCAGTGCTAGACCGAACTGGGAGCATGGCTACACCTTC
CSARPNWEHGYTF
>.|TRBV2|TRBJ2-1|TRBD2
TGTGCCAGCAGTGAGTGGCGGGGGGAGCAGTTCTTC
CASSEWRGEQFF
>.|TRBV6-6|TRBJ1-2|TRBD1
TGTGCCAGCAGTTACTCGGGACAGGGAGGCGGTAAAAATGGCTACACCTTC
CASSYSGQGGGKNGYTF
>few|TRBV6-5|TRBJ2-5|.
TGTGCCAGCAGTTACTTGGGAGTACAGGAGACCCAGTACTTC
CASSYLGVQETQYF
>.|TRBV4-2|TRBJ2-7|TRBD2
TGTGCCAGCAGCCAAGATACGGCTAGCGGGGGCCGCTCCTACGAGCAGTACTTC
CASSQDTASGGRSYEQYF
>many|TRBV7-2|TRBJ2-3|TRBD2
TGTGCCAGCAGCTTATCGGGGGGGGATGATACGCAGTATTTT
CASSLSGGDDTQYF
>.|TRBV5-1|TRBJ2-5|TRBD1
TGCGCCAGCAGCCCTGAGACAGGGGTCCAAGAGACCCAGTACTTC
CASSPETGVQETQYF
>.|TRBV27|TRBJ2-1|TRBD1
TGTGCCAGCAGTTTAGAGGGGGCGGTTGAGCAGTTCTTC
CASSLEGAVEQFF
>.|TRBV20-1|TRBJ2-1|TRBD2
TGCAGTGCTACCCAGACTAGCGGGGGAGACAATGAGCAGTTCTTC
CSATQTSGGDNEQFF
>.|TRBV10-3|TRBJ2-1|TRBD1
TGTGCCATCAGTGATCCGGGACAGGGGTACAATGAGCAGTTCTTC
CAISDPGQGYNEQFF